This entry features one T cell receptor beta chain sequence. This clonotype was picked up many times. Its antigen is unknown. Base qualities are not recorded, but no much larger clone differs from it by a single base. From the cysteine up to the phenylalanine, the CDR3 has a length of 15 residues. Only CDR3 DNA remains: 45 bases, in frame from the first base. V loses 6 bases at its end and J loses 2 bases; junction bases beyond the gene matches: 5. From a lookup of the germline V gene, CDR1 and CDR2 are SGHVS and FNYEAQ. To prepare the library, PCR was applied. Sequenced on an Illumina HiSeq 4000. Preparation of bulk TCR libraries followed a previously described approach, with the TCR primers listed in Table S5. The Qiagen AllPrep DNA/RNA kit was used to purify total RNA. Reads from multiple sequencing runs of the same library were pooled before analysis. The paper's processing steps were these. Reads were retained only if their TCR constant sequence matched exactly, and those retained reads were trimmed to 150 nt and grouped according to their 12-nt molecular barcodes. Reads in each barcode group were sub-clustered using a 15% Levenshtein threshold, and a quality-weighted consensus sequence was built for each RNA molecule. Non-functional sequences were excluded, and lower-count sequences lying one edit away from another sequence were also excluded. Based on a fit of two negative binomial distributions, barcode sub-clusters having less than 20% of the maximum read count were discarded. Starting from the raw public reads, TCRdb applied fastp trimming at Q25, assembled clones with MiXCR and retained in-frame beta chains. Every entry covers one CDR3 protein and lists the most common genes and DNA from its rows. TCRdb's processing, not the authors' own work, is the source of the V and J calls. Within this sample are 300,000 to 350,000 distinct CDR3 sequences, with about a fifth of them counted one time only. The ten largest clones add up to approximately 0.83% of the sample.

This sample is part of a study of molecular identifiers for immune sequencing clone quantification (dated by TCRdb to between 2017 and 2018). About the full investigation: For a replicate experiment, RNA from approximately 20,000 or 100,000 naive CD8 T cells was divided into five aliquots, and four of the five aliquots were sequenced. This methods study benchmarked molecular-identifier clustering-based TCR repertoire sequencing (MIDCIRS) and TCR RNA copy counting, using CD8 T cells to do so.

Naive CD8 T cell libraries were made from roughly 20,000 to 1,000,000 sorted cells using 10%, 30% or 50% of purified RNA. Naive CD8 T cells, defined as CD8+CD4-CCR7+CD45RA+, were FACS-sorted into RLT Plus buffer on a BD FACSAria II. More than 8 TCR copies' worth of Jurkat RNA were spiked into roughly 19,000-1,000,000 naive CD8 T cell samples to test detection sensitivity. CD8 T cells were enriched with RosetteSep CD8+ T Cell Enrichment Cocktail and Ficoll-Paque, followed by ACK red cell lysis. Study-wide findings and limitations: The naive libraries included spiked-in Jurkat TCR RNA (fewer than eleven copies' worth), and this RNA is not part of the donor repertoire. A single cell's worth of spiked-in Jurkat TCR RNA was reported detectable even among 750,000 to 1,000,000 naive CD8 T cells. In CMV-specific effector cells, clones with more than 20 RNA copies accounted for over 97% of molecules, whereas in naive cells such clones accounted for under 1%. When barcode sub-clustering was left out, chimeric consensus sequences inflated TCR diversity, with chimeras reaching as high as 47%. Identical TCR molecules sharing a barcode could cause highly expanded clone sizes to be underestimated. Approximately 2.7 recovered TCR RNA copies per cell were obtained by modeling, versus about ten by digital PCR, implying a capture efficiency of roughly 32%.

The specimen sequenced was naive CD8+ T cells from blood, with Jurkat cell RNA spiked in. The cell subset or site label of this sample denotes: FACS-sorted CD8+CD4-CCR7+CD45RA+ naive T cells. The V and J genes are TRBV7-6 and TRBJ2-7; TRBD2 fits 12 bases in the junction. The sequence was collected from a human donor in good health. Some libraries in this study had Jurkat cell RNA spiked in. The DNA is as follows: TGTGCCAGCAGACTGACTAGCGGGGGACCCTACGAGCAGTACTTC. This yields the protein CASRLTSGGPYEQYF.